Following are 28 T cell receptor beta chains from one sample sequenced in a study of early T cells in non-severe SARS-CoV-2 infection. TCRdb recomputed calls from the 5' RACE reads with MiXCR, one row per CDR3 protein. Here the sample spans about 46,000 distinct CDR3 sequences, around 10% being singletons. The sequencing here drew on whole blood, taken at baseline. All receptors come from an adult who was a healthcare worker with PCR-confirmed SARS-CoV-2 infection or an uninfected control (not recorded which).

This clonotype was found many times. The chain uses TRBV18 and TRBJ1-6; tentatively, D is TRBD1 (6 bases). The CDR3 consists of 15 residues. The germline V and J ends were trimmed by 4 bases and 7 bases, with 14 bases remaining between them. Per germline, CDR1 KGHSH and CDR2 LQKENI. The CDR3 protein is CASSQDQGPNSPLHF. The DNA of the CDR3 is TGTGCCAGCTCACAGGACCAGGGGCCGAATTCACCCCTCCACTTT. Combining the CDR3 with reference TRBV18 and TRBJ1-6 gives the whole variable domain NAGVMQNPRHLVRRRGQEARLRCSPMKGHSHVYWYRQLPEEGLKFMVYLQKENIIDESGMPKERFSAEFPKEGPSILRIQQVVRGDSAAYFCASSQDQGPNSPLHFGNGTRLTVT.

This clonotype came up many times. The V and J genes are TRBV29-1 and TRBJ2-3; no firm D call. Trimming removed 4 bases from V and 4 bases from J, with 12 bases in between. CDR1 is SQVTM, CDR2 ANQGSEA, per germline. The CDR3 covers 13 residues. The CDR3 sequence: CSVGTSGADTQYF. CDR3 DNA: TGCAGCGTTGGTACCAGTGGCGCAGATACGCAGTATTTT.

This clonotype was observed a handful of times. The chain has TRBV5-1 and TRBJ1-6; the match to TRBD1 covers 7 bases. Germline V gene data show CDR1 as SGHRS and CDR2 as YFSETQ. The CDR3 is 15 residues long. V lost 0 bases, J lost 7 bases, and 4 bases stayed unmatched. Here the CDR3 reads CASSLGDRDNSPLHF. The CDR3 coding sequence is TGCGCCAGCAGCTTGGGAGACAGGGACAATTCACCCCTCCACTTT.

This clonotype has only a few counts. The rearrangement joins TRBV5-4 to TRBJ2-1, with 7 nucleotides matching TRBD2. Trimming cost V 4 bases and J 5 bases; bases outside gene matches: 6. The V gene's germline CDR1 is SGHNT and CDR2 YYREEE (reference sequence). The CDR3 sequence is 14 residues long. The CDR3 nucleotides are TGTGCCAGCAGCACGGGAGGCGGAAACAATGAGCAGTTCTTC. Translating it yields CASSTGGGNNEQFF. Supplemented by reference TRBV5-4 and TRBJ2-1, the full variable domain reads ETGVTQSPTHLIKTRGQQVTLRCSSQSGHNTVSWYQQALGQGPQFIFQYYREEENGRGNFPPRFSGLQFPNYSSELNVNALELDDSALYLCASSTGGGNNEQFFGPGTRLTVL.

The chain has TRBV4-3 and TRBJ2-1; 7 bases agree with TRBD1. CDR3 length: 15 amino acids. Germline-derived CDR1 and CDR2 are LGHNA and YSLEER. Losses at the gene ends were 5 bases for V and 6 bases for J; bases not matched to a gene: 10. As DNA, the CDR3 is TGCGCCAGCAGCGTACAGACAGGGCGGGTCAATGAGCAGTTCTTC. Its translation is CASSVQTGRVNEQFF.

The rearrangement joins TRBV3-1 to TRBJ2-2, with D tentatively TRBD2 (5 bases). The germline CDR1 and CDR2 sequences are LGHDT and YNNKEL (reference sequence). The CDR3 covers 14 residues. With 3 bases removed from V and 1 base from J, the gap between germline ends came to 6 bases. CDR3 nucleotides: TGTGCCAGCAGCCAGGGAGTGAACACCGGGGAGCTGTTTTTT. Its translation is CASSQGVNTGELFF.

This rearrangement joins TRBV4-1 to TRBJ2-1, with D perhaps matching TRBD2 (6 bases). Germline CDR1 is MGHRA and CDR2 is YSYEKL. The CDR3 length is 18 residues. The ends were cut back, 0 bases at V and 0 bases at J, with 15 bases in the middle. For the CDR3, the DNA is TGCGCCAGCAGCCAAGAGGAGGGCGGGTCCAGCTCCTACAATGAGCAGTTCTTC. It codes for CASSQEEGGSSSYNEQFF.

This clonotype has a count of ten or more. This chain joins TRBV6-2 or TRBV6-3 and TRBJ2-7; weak D call: TRBD1 (5 bases). Germline V gene data show CDR1 as MNHEY and CDR2 as SVGEGT. With 7 bases removed from V and 1 base from J, the gap between germline ends came to 14 bases. This CDR3 has 14 residues. This CDR3 reads CASTETVPSYEQYF. The CDR3 DNA follows: TGTGCCAGCACCGAGACAGTCCCTTCCTACGAGCAGTACTTC.

This clonotype was detected ten times or more. V and J are TRBV7-9 and TRBJ2-2; D assignment may be TRBD1 or TRBD2 (5 bases each). Germline V CDR1 and CDR2: SEHNR, FQNEAQ (reference sequence). The CDR3 is 15 residues long. Between the trimmed V and J ends, which lost 5 bases and 4 bases, there was a span of 14 bases. The CDR3 here is CASSKTGPATGELFF. CDR3 nucleotide sequence: TGTGCCAGCAGCAAAACGGGACCTGCCACCGGGGAGCTGTTTTTT.

This clonotype was counted ten times or more. The CDR3 DNA follows: TGTGCCAGCAGTGTTGCAGGGTTGAGCACAGATACGCAGTATTTT. Residues: CASSVAGLSTDTQYF. This chain links TRBV2 with TRBJ2-3; possible D gene TRBD1, 5 bases. Germline CDR1 and CDR2: SNHLY and FYNNEI. The CDR3 length is 15 residues. V lost 4 bases and J lost 0, with 11 bases in between.

The chain couples TRBV6-5 to TRBJ2-5, with D tentatively TRBD2 (5 bases). V was shortened by 6 bases and J by 2 bases, with 16 bases between the two germline ends. CDR3 length equals 15 residues. Per germline, CDR1 MNHEY and CDR2 SVGAGI. The CDR3 sequence: CASSPGWAVQETQYF. Written as DNA, the CDR3 is TGTGCCAGCAGCCCGGGGTGGGCAGTACAAGAGACCCAGTACTTC.

This clonotype was observed a few times. The J gene is TRBJ2-3, the V gene TRBV11-2, with 8 bases lining up with TRBD2. The CDR3 runs to 15 residues. The germline gives CDR1 SGHAT, CDR2 FQNNGV. V gave up 5 bases and J gave up 5 bases; unmatched junction bases: 9. The CDR3 protein is CASSLAGLAEDTQYF. CDR3 DNA: TGTGCCAGCAGCCTAGCTGGACTAGCAGAAGATACGCAGTATTTT.

This clonotype has more than one count but fewer than ten. V is TRBV15 and J is TRBJ1-1; D gene unclear. The CDR3 totals 14 residues. Between the trimmed V and J ends, which lost 0 bases and 1 base, there was a span of 6 bases. Germline lookup yields CDR1 LNHNV and CDR2 YYDKDF (reference sequence). The CDR3 DNA is TGTGCCACCAGCAGAGAATGGGGGAACACTGAAGCTTTCTTT. Its translation is CATSREWGNTEAFF.

This chain joins TRBV6-6 and TRBJ1-5; D is unresolved. The V gene lost 7 bases and the J gene lost 7 bases, with 5 bases spanning the gap. Germline lookup yields CDR1 MNHNY and CDR2 SVGAGI (reference sequence). CDR3 size: 10 residues. CDR3 DNA: TGTGCCAGCAACAGCCAGCCCCAGCATTTT. Translation: CASNSQPQHF.

This chain joins TRBV18 and TRBJ2-5; a weak D match, TRBD2 (5 bases). The CDR3 is made up of 14 amino acids. The ends were cut back, 4 bases at V and 5 bases at J, with 14 bases in the middle. Germline V gene data show CDR1 as KGHSH and CDR2 as LQKENI. CDR3 residues: CASSLNARGETQYF. The CDR3 bases are TGTGCCAGCTCACTGAACGCCCGAGGGGAGACCCAGTACTTC.

Many counts were recorded for this clonotype. The rearrangement joins TRBV7-3 to TRBJ2-3; D call uncertain. The CDR3 sequence is 15 residues long. Per germline, CDR1 SGHTA and CDR2 FQGTGA. Trimming removed 2 bases from V and 4 bases from J, with 13 bases in between. The CDR3, as DNA: TGTGCCAGCAGCTTAGCCCCCGGCGCCGCAGATACGCAGTATTTT. This encodes CASSLAPGAADTQYF.

This clonotype was seen ten or more times. This chain uses TRBV20-1 with TRBJ2-7, with D hard to call. The germline V and J ends were trimmed by 2 bases and 4 bases, with 6 bases remaining between them. Germline V lookup: CDR1 DFQATT, CDR2 SNEGSKA (reference sequence). The CDR3 runs to 11 residues. CDR3 protein: CSARQLYEQYF. The CDR3 nucleotides read TGCAGTGCTAGACAACTATACGAGCAGTACTTC.

Remarks on this clonotype: A read error is possible here, since a much larger clone lies one base away. The chain combines TRBV7-9 with TRBJ2-7; D unresolved. Trimming removed 5 bases at V and 1 base at J, with 3 bases between. The CDR3 covers 11 residues. The germline CDR1 and CDR2 sequences are SEHNR and FQNEAQ (reference sequence). The CDR3 DNA reads as TGTGCCAGCAGCGTATCCTACGAGCAGTACTTC. Translated: CASSVSYEQYF. Looking up the rest from reference TRBV7-9 and TRBJ2-7 gives the full variable domain: DTGVSQNPRHKITKRGQNVTFRCDPISEHNRLYWYRQTLGQGPEFLTYFQNEAQLEKSRLLSDRFSAERPKGSFSTLEIQRTEQGDSAMYLCASSVSYEQYFGPGTRLTVT.

This clonotype was counted ten times or more. The chain links TRBV6-4 to TRBJ2-1; TRBD2 matches 7 bases. V lost 2 bases and J lost 4; bases outside the gene matches: 2. This CDR3 comprises 14 residues. Germline values: CDR1 MRHNA, CDR2 SNTAGT. As DNA, the CDR3 is TGTGCCAGCAGTGACGAAGCGGGGTACAATGAGCAGTTCTTC. Encoded protein: CASSDEAGYNEQFF.

This clonotype was seen a handful of times. The chain recombines TRBV7-2 with TRBJ1-3; D gene unclear. V lost 5 bases and J lost 0, with 11 bases in between. The germline gives CDR1 SGHTA, CDR2 FQGNSA. CDR3 size: 15 residues. The CDR3 DNA sequence: TGTGCCAGCAGCCCGCAAAGTGGCTCTGGAAACACCATATATTTT. Translating it yields CASSPQSGSGNTIYF. Looking up the rest from reference TRBV7-2 and TRBJ1-3 gives the full variable domain: GAGVSQSPSNKVTEKGKDVELRCDPISGHTALYWYRQSLGQGLEFLIYFQGNSAPDKSGLPSDRFSAERTGGSVSTLTIQRTQQEDSAVYLCASSPQSGSGNTIYFGEGSWLTVV.

This clonotype came up a few times. The V gene is TRBV28, the J gene TRBJ2-7; maybe TRBD1 (6 bases). This CDR3 has 13 residues. Germline assignment: CDR1 MDHEN and CDR2 SYDVKM. With 3 bases removed from V and 5 bases from J, the gap between germline ends came to 11 bases. This chain's CDR3 is CASSFLSGDEQYF. DNA for the CDR3: TGTGCCAGCAGTTTTTTGTCAGGGGACGAGCAGTACTTC. The full variable domain, rest sourced from reference TRBV28 and TRBJ2-7, is DVKVTQSSRYLVKRTGEKVFLECVQDMDHENMFWYRQDPGLGLRLIYFSYDVKMKEKGDIPEGYSVSREKKERFSLILESASTNQTSMYLCASSFLSGDEQYFGPGTRLTVT.

This clonotype has only a few counts. This chain connects TRBV7-3 to TRBJ2-1; the match to TRBD2 covers 10 bases. V gave up 1 base and J gave up 10 bases; unmatched junction bases: 1. This CDR3 spans 13 amino acids. Germline-derived CDR1 and CDR2 are SGHTA and FQGTGA. CDR3 coding DNA: TGTGCCAGCAGCTTAATACTAGCGGGAGAGCAGTTCTTC. It is translated as CASSLILAGEQFF.

This chain uses TRBV6-2 or TRBV6-3 with TRBJ2-5, with TRBD2 identical over 10 bases. The germline CDR1 and CDR2 sequences are MNHEY and SVGEGT. The V gene end was trimmed by 0 bases and the J gene end by 2 bases; junction bases not matched to a gene: 6. The CDR3 runs 17 residues. CDR3 protein: CASSYSPSGGQQETQYF. The CDR3 DNA follows: TGTGCCAGCAGTTACTCACCTAGCGGGGGTCAACAAGAGACCCAGTACTTC.

This clonotype was seen more than once but under ten times. The V call is TRBV6-2 or TRBV6-3, the J call TRBJ1-1; D is ambiguous. Germline CDR1 and CDR2: MNHEY and SVGEGT. The CDR3 contains 11 residues. V was pared by 2 bases and J by 8 bases, with 6 bases between. CDR3 loop: CASSYGNEAFF. CDR3 DNA: TGTGCCAGCAGTTACGGGAACGAAGCTTTCTTT.

The chain recombines TRBV20-1 with TRBJ1-1; 8 bases map to TRBD1. The germline CDR1 and CDR2 sequences are DFQATT and SNEGSKA (reference sequence). The junction had 13 bases not matched to a gene; V was cut back by 4 bases and J by 6 bases. CDR3 length equals 15 residues. This chain's CDR3 is CSANLQGASYAEAFF. The CDR3 DNA follows: TGCAGTGCTAACCTTCAGGGGGCAAGTTATGCTGAAGCTTTCTTT.

This clonotype occurred a few times. V and J are TRBV19 and TRBJ2-4; possibly TRBD2 for D (5 bases). Trimming took off 6 bases at V and 6 bases at J, with 12 bases between the two ends. Germline CDR1 is LNHDA and CDR2 is SQIVND (reference sequence). The CDR3 sequence is 13 residues long. The CDR3 DNA sequence: TGTGCCAGTAGCAGGACTTCAGGAAACATTCAGTACTTC. Translation: CASSRTSGNIQYF.

The chain combines TRBV6-2 or TRBV6-3 with TRBJ2-7, with a tentative D call TRBD1 (6 bases). The germline V gene encodes CDR1 MNHEY and CDR2 SVGEGT. The CDR3 contains 13 residues. V lost 7 bases to trimming and J lost 0 bases, with 10 bases between them. In DNA form, the CDR3 reads TGTGCCAGCATCGACAGGAGCTCCTACGAGCAGTACTTC. It is translated as CASIDRSSYEQYF.

At least ten counts were recorded for this clonotype. The V and J genes are TRBV4-3 and TRBJ1-6; D unresolved. The V and J ends lost 0 bases and 6 bases respectively, with 6 bases between them. The V gene's germline CDR1 is LGHNA and CDR2 YSLEER. This CDR3 comprises 14 residues. The CDR3 region has the DNA TGCGCCAGCAGCCAAGAAAGCCCTAATTCACCCCTCCACTTT. Translating it yields CASSQESPNSPLHF.